A selection of T cell receptor beta chains follows, all from one sample in a study of regulatory T cells in long-lasting Graves disease. One entry per CDR3 protein results from TCRdb running MiXCR on the multiplex PCR reads. The profile shows around 250,000 distinct CDR3 sequences, about 20% of them singletons. This same sample was also part of a study on T cells in Graves' hyperthyroidism and ophthalmopathy.

The sample was peripheral blood mononuclear cells (PBMCs), taken at new diagnosis, from a patient treated with antithyroid drugs. Source of these receptors: a woman younger than 45 with Graves disease. Each CDR3 is given with its conserved first and last residue. D genes are given only for firm matches. Clone size, where shown, is once, few, many, or a class for clones that have expanded.

size: many
D: .
V: TRBV3-1
J: TRBJ2-1
CDR3: CASSQAHSLNEQFF
DNA: TGTGCCAGCAGCCAAGCCCACTCCCTCAATGAGCAGTTCTTC

size: .
D: TRBD2
V: TRBV20-1
J: TRBJ2-3
CDR3: CSAASSGGNTDTQYF
DNA: TGCAGTGCCGCGTCTAGCGGGGGCAACACAGATACGCAGTATTTT

size: few
D: .
V: TRBV15
J: TRBJ2-5
CDR3: CATSRAKPYETQYF
DNA: TGTGCCACCAGCAGAGCAAAGCCGTACGAGACCCAGTACTTC

size: many
D: TRBD1
V: TRBV11-2
J: TRBJ2-7
CDR3: CASSQPGQGAYEQYF
DNA: TGTGCCAGCAGCCAACCGGGACAGGGAGCCTACGAGCAGTACTTC

size: many
D: .
V: TRBV4-1
J: TRBJ1-1
CDR3: CASSQPLNTEAFF
DNA: TGCGCCAGCAGCCAACCCTTGAACACTGAAGCTTTCTTT

size: many
D: .
V: TRBV29-1
J: TRBJ1-1
CDR3: CSVPAGTGLRGTEAFF
DNA: TGCAGCGTTCCCGCAGGGACTGGCCTACGAGGCACTGAAGCTTTCTTT

size: many
D: TRBD1
V: TRBV11-2
J: TRBJ2-7
CDR3: CASSDRGTVRTQQYF
DNA: TGTGCCAGCAGCGACCGAGGGACAGTACGTACCCAGCAGTACTTC

size: many
D: .
V: TRBV20-1
J: TRBJ1-5
CDR3: CSARVGRGSQPQHF
DNA: TGCAGTGCTAGAGTAGGTAGGGGGAGTCAGCCCCAGCATTTT

size: many
D: .
V: TRBV7-9
J: TRBJ2-2
CDR3: CASSSLRYGELFF
DNA: TGTGCCAGCAGCTCCTTGCGGTACGGGGAGCTGTTTTTT

size: many
D: .
V: TRBV5-1
J: TRBJ2-7
CDR3: CASSLMGLSSYEQYF
DNA: TGTGCCAGCAGCTTGATGGGATTAAGCTCCTACGAGCAGTACTTC

size: .
D: TRBD1
V: TRBV18
J: TRBJ2-3
CDR3: CASSPDRGGTEASF
DNA: TGCGCCAGCTCGCCAGACAGGGGGGGCACTGAAGCTTCCTTT

size: many
D: .
V: TRBV20-1
J: TRBJ2-1
CDR3: CSAIPGIEQFF
DNA: TGCAGTGCTATTCCAGGGATTGAGCAGTTCTTC

size: .
D: .
V: TRBV18
J: TRBJ1-1
CDR3: CASSPLEGSEAFF
DNA: TGTGCCAGCTCACCTTTAGAGGGTTCTGAAGCTTTCTTT

size: many
D: TRBD2
V: TRBV20-1
J: TRBJ2-1
CDR3: CSAIPTSGGLPIYNEQFF
DNA: TGCAGTGCTATTCCGACTAGCGGGGGGCTTCCCATATACAATGAGCAGTTCTTC

size: many
D: TRBD2
V: TRBV13
J: TRBJ2-2
CDR3: CASSLDRTSGENTGELFF
DNA: TGTGCCAGCAGCTTAGATAGGACTAGCGGGGAAAACACCGGGGAGCTGTTTTTT

size: .
D: .
V: TRBV2
J: TRBJ2-6
CDR3: CASSEGRSSGANVLTF
DNA: TGTGCCAGCAGTGAGGGAAGGAGCTCTGGGGCCAACGTCCTGACTTTC

size: many
D: .
V: TRBV12-3/TRBV12-4
J: TRBJ1-1
CDR3: CASSTSPGDTEAFF
DNA: TGTGCCAGCAGTACTTCCCCAGGGGACACTGAAGCTTTCTTT

size: many
D: TRBD1
V: TRBV4-1
J: TRBJ2-7
CDR3: CASSRGQGGSYEQYF
DNA: TGCGCCAGCAGCCGCGGACAGGGGGGCTCCTACGAGCAGTACTTC

size: many
D: .
V: TRBV5-8
J: TRBJ2-5
CDR3: CASELTGFGETQYF
DNA: TGTGCCAGCGAGCTTACGGGCTTCGGGGAGACCCAGTACTTC

size: many
D: .
V: TRBV6-1
J: TRBJ1-2
CDR3: CASSPSRGDLSGYTF
DNA: TGTGCCAGCAGCCCATCACGGGGGGACCTTTCAGGCTACACCTTC

size: many
D: TRBD1
V: TRBV5-1
J: TRBJ1-1
CDR3: CASSLWAGGGEAFF
DNA: TGTGCCAGCAGCTTATGGGCAGGGGGAGGGGAAGCTTTCTTT

size: .
D: .
V: TRBV18
J: TRBJ1-1
CDR3: CASSPPGITLNTEAFF
DNA: TGTGCCAGCTCACCACCGGGAATAACTTTGAACACTGAAGCTTTCTTT

size: few
D: .
V: TRBV6-1
J: TRBJ1-2
CDR3: CASQYYGGSGYTF
DNA: TGTGCCAGCCAATACTACGGGGGGTCGGGCTACACCTTC

size: few
D: .
V: TRBV5-1
J: TRBJ2-1
CDR3: CASSPPLISSYNEQFF
DNA: TGCGCCAGCAGCCCCCCACTCATTAGCTCCTACAATGAGCAGTTCTTC

size: many
D: .
V: TRBV5-1
J: TRBJ2-3
CDR3: CASSSTGGGHADTQYF
DNA: TGCGCCAGCAGCTCGACAGGCGGAGGGCATGCAGATACGCAGTATTTT

size: many
D: .
V: TRBV10-3
J: TRBJ2-1
CDR3: CAISGTPSSYNEQFF
DNA: TGTGCCATCAGTGGGACACCGAGCTCCTACAATGAGCAGTTCTTC

size: many
D: TRBD1
V: TRBV9
J: TRBJ1-2
CDR3: CASSVSGGWDYGYTF
DNA: TGTGCCAGCAGCGTCTCAGGGGGCTGGGACTATGGCTACACCTTC

size: many
D: TRBD1
V: TRBV7-9
J: TRBJ1-2
CDR3: CASNLLEDRAGYTF
DNA: TGTGCCAGCAACCTCCTCGAAGACAGGGCTGGCTACACCTTC

size: many
D: .
V: TRBV6-2/TRBV6-3
J: TRBJ1-5
CDR3: CASSHREGMRSNQPQHF
DNA: TGTGCCAGCAGTCACCGGGAAGGGATGAGGAGCAATCAGCCCCAGCATTTT

size: many
D: .
V: TRBV29-1
J: TRBJ2-7
CDR3: CSVGNYYEQYF
DNA: TGCAGCGTTGGCAACTACTACGAGCAGTACTTC

size: many
D: .
V: TRBV6-5
J: TRBJ2-3
CDR3: CASSYSRWASTDTQYF
DNA: TGTGCCAGCAGTTACTCGAGGTGGGCTAGCACAGATACGCAGTATTTT

size: few
D: .
V: TRBV6-2/TRBV6-3
J: TRBJ2-5
CDR3: CASQKTQYF
DNA: TGTGCCAGTCAGAAGACCCAGTACTTC

size: many
D: TRBD1
V: TRBV12-5
J: TRBJ1-1
CDR3: CASGSTDRGGTEAFF
DNA: TGTGCTAGTGGTTCTACCGACAGGGGCGGAACTGAAGCTTTCTTT